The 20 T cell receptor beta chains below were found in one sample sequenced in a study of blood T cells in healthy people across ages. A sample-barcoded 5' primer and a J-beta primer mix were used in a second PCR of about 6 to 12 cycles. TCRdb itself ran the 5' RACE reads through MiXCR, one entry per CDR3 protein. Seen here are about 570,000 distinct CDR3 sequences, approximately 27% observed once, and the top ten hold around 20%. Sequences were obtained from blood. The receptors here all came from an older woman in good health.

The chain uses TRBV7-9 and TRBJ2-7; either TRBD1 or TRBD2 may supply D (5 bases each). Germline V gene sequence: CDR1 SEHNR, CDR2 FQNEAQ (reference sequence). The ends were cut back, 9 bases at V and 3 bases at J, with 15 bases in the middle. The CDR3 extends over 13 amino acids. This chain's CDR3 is CARADYQGYEQYF. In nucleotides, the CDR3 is TGTGCCAGAGCCGACTATCAGGGCTACGAGCAGTACTTC.

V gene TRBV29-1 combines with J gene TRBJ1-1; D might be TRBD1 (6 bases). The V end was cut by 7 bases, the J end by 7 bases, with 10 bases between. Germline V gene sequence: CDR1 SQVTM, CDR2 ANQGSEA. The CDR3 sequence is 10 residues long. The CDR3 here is CSGNRVEAFF. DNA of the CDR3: TGCAGCGGAAACAGGGTTGAAGCTTTCTTT.

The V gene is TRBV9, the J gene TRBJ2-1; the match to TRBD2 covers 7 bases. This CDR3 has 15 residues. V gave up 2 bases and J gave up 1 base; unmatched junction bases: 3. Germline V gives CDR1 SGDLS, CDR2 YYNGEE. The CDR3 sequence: CASSVRAGSYNEQFF. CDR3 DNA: TGTGCCAGCAGCGTCAGAGCGGGGTCCTACAATGAGCAGTTCTTC. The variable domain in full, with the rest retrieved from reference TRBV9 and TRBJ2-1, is DSGVTQTPKHLITATGQRVTLRCSPRSGDLSVYWYQQSLDQGLQFLIQYYNGEERAKGNILERFSAQQFPDLHSELNLSSLELGDSALYFCASSVRAGSYNEQFFGPGTRLTVL.

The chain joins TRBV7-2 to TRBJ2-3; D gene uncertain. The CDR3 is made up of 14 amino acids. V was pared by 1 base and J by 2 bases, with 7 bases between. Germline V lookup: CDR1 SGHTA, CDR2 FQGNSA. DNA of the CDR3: TGTGCCAGCAGCTTAGGGTGGAACACAGATACGCAGTATTTT. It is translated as CASSLGWNTDTQYF.

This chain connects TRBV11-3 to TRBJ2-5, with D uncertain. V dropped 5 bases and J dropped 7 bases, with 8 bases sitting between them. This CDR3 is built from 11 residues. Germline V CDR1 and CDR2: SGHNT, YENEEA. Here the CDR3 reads CASSKRVTQYF. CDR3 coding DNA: TGTGCCAGCAGCAAACGGGTGACCCAGTACTTC.

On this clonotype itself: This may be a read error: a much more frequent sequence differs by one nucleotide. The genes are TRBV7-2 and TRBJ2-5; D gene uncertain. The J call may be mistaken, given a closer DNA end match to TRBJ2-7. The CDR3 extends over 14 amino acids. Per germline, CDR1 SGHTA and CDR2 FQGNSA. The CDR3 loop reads CASSLIGASYEQYF. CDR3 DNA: TGTGCCAGCAGCTTAATCGGCGCCTCCTACGAGCAGTACTTC.

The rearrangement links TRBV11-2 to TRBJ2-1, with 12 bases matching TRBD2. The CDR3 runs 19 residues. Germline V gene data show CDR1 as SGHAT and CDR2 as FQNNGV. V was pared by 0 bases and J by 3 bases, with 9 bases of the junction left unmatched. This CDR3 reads CASSLDRLAGGPGYNEQFF. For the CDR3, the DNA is TGTGCCAGCAGCTTAGACCGGCTAGCGGGGGGGCCTGGCTACAATGAGCAGTTCTTC.

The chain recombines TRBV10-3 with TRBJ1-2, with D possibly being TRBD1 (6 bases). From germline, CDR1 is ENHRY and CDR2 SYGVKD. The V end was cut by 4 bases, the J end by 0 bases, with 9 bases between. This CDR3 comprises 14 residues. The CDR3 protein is CAISGDTPNYGYTF. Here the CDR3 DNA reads TGTGCCATCAGTGGGGACACACCTAACTATGGCTACACCTTC.

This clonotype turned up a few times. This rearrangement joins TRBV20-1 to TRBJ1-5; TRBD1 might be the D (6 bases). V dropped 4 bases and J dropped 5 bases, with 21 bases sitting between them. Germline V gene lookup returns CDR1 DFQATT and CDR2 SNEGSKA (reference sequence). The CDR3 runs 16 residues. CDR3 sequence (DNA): TGCAGTGCTATCAGAAACATCGGGGGCGGGGATCAGCCCCAGCATTTT. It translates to CSAIRNIGGGDQPQHF.

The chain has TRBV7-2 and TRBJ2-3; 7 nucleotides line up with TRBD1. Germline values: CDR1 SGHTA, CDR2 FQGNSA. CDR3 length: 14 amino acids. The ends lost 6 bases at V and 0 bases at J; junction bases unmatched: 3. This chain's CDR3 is CASRQGLSTDTQYF. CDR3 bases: TGTGCCAGCAGACAGGGGCTAAGCACAGATACGCAGTATTTT. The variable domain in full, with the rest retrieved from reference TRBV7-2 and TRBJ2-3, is GAGVSQSPSNKVTEKGKDVELRCDPISGHTALYWYRQSLGQGLEFLIYFQGNSAPDKSGLPSDRFSAERTGGSVSTLTIQRTQQEDSAVYLCASRQGLSTDTQYFGPGTRLTVL.

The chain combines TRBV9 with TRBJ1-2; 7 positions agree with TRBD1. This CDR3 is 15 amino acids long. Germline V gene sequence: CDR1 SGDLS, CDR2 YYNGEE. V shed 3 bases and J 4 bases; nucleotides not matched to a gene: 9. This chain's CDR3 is CASSGRTGTAYGYTF. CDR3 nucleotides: TGTGCCAGCAGCGGGAGAACCGGGACAGCCTATGGCTACACCTTC.

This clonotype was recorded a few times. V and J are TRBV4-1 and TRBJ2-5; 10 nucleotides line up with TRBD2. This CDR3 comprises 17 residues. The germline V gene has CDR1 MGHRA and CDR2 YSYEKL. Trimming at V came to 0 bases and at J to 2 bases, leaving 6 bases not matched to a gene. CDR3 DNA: TGCGCCAGCAGCCAAGATAGGGGAGCGGGGGGGCAAGAGACCCAGTACTTC. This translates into CASSQDRGAGGQETQYF.

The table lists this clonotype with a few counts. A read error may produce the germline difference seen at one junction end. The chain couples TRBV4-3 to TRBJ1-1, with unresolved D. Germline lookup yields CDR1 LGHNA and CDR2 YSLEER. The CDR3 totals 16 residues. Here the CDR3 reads CASSQVPTGVNTGAFF. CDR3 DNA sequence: TGCGCCAGCAGCCAAGTTCCCACTGGGGTGAACACTGGAGCTTTCTTT.

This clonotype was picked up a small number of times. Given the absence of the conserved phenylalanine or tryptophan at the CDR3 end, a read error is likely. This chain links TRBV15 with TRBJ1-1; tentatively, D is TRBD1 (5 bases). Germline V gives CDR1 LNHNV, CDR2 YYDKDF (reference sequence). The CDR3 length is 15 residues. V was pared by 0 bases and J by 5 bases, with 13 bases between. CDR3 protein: CATSRDSQGLTEAFL. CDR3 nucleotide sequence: TGTGCCACCAGCAGAGACTCTCAGGGTTTGACTGAAGCTTTCCTT.

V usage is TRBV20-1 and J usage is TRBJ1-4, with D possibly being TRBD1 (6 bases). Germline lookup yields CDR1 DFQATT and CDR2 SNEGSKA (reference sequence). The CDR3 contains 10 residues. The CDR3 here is CKQGTEKLFF. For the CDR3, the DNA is TGCAAACAGGGTACGGAAAAACTGTTTTTT.

CDR3 bases: TGTGCCAGCAGTTCAGCGGGGACCTACAATGAGCAGTTCTTC. Residues: CASSSAGTYNEQFF. The chain joins TRBV27 to TRBJ2-5; 7 nucleotides match TRBD2. The J call is in doubt because the DNA end fits TRBJ2-1 better. CDR3 size: 14 residues. Germline CDR1 MNHEY, CDR2 SMNVEV (reference sequence).

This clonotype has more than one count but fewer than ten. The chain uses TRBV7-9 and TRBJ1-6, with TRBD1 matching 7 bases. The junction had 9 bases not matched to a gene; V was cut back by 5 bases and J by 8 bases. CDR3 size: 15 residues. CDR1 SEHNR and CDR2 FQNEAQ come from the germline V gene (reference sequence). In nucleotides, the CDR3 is TGTGCCAGCAGCAAGGGACAGCTCCCAGATTCACCCCTCCACTTT. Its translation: CASSKGQLPDSPLHF. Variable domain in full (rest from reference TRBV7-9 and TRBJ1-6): DTGVSQNPRHKITKRGQNVTFRCDPISEHNRLYWYRQTLGQGPEFLTYFQNEAQLEKSRLLSDRFSAERPKGSFSTLEIQRTEQGDSAMYLCASSKGQLPDSPLHFGNGTRLTVT.

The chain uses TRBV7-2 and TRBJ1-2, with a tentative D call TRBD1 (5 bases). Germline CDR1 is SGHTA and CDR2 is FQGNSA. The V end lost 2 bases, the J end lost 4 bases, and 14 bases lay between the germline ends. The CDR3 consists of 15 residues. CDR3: CASSLSRGAVYGYTF. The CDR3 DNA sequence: TGTGCCAGCAGCTTATCGAGGGGCGCGGTCTATGGCTACACCTTC.

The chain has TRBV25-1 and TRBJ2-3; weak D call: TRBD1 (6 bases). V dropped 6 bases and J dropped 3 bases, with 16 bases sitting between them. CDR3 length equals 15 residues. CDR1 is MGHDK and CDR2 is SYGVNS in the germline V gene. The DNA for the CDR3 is TGTGCCAGCAGCCCCCAGGACGACAGGACAGATACGCAGTATTTT. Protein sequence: CASSPQDDRTDTQYF.

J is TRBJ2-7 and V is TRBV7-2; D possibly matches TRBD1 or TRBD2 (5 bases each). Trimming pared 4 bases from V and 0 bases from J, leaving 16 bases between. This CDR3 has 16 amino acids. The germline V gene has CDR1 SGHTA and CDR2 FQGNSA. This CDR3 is CASSSSIGASSYEQYF. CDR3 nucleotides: TGTGCCAGCAGCTCCTCAATCGGGGCTAGCTCCTACGAGCAGTACTTC.